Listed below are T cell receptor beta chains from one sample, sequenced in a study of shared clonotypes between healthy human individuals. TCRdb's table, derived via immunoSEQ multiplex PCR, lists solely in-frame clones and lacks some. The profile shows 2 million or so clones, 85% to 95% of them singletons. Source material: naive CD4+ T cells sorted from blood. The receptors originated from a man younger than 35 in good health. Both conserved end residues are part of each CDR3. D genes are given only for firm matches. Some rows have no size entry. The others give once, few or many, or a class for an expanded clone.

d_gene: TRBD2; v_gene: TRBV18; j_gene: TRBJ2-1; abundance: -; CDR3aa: CASSPGLAANNEQFF; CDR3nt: TGTGCCAGCTCACCGGGACTAGCGGCTAACAATGAGCAGTTCTTC
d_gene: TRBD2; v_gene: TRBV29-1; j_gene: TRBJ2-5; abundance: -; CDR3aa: CSVAFPGLATETQYF; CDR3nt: TGCAGCGTTGCATTTCCGGGACTAGCGACAGAGACCCAGTACTTC
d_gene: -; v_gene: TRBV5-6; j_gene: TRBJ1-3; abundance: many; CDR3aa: CASGYSRSGNTIYF; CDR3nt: TGTGCCAGCGGCTACAGCCGCTCTGGAAACACCATATATTTT
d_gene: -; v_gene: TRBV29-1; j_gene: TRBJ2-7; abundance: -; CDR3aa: CSVVLQTYEQYF; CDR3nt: TGCAGCGTCGTTCTACAGACCTACGAGCAGTACTTC
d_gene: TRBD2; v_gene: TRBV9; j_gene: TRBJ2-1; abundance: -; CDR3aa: CASSPRTSGRNEQFF; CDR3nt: TGTGCCAGCAGCCCCCGGACTAGCGGGAGGAATGAGCAGTTCTTC
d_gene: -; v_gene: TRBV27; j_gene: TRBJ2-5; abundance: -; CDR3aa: CASSLRHSQETQYF; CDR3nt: TGTGCCAGCAGTTTGCGGCATTCTCAAGAGACCCAGTACTTC
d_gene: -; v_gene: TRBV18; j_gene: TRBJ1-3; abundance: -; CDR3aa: CASSPPRSSSGNTIYF; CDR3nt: TGTGCCAGCTCACCACCGAGGTCGAGCTCTGGAAACACCATATATTTT
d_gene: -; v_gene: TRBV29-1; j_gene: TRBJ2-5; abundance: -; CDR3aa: CSGVLQETQYF; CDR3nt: TGCAGCGGAGTCCTTCAAGAGACCCAGTACTTC
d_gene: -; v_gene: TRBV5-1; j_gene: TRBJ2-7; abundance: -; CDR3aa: CASSSEPTDEQYF; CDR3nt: TGCGCCAGCAGCTCCGAACCGACGGACGAGCAGTACTTC
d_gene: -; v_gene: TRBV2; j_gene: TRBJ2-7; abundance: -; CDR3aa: CASSPGPKRDEQYF; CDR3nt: TGTGCCAGCAGTCCGGGTCCCAAACGTGACGAGCAGTACTTC
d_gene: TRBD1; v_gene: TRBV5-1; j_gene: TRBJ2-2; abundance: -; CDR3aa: CASSLEGGVYAGELFF; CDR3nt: TGCGCCAGCAGCTTGGAAGGGGGCGTATATGCCGGGGAGCTGTTTTTT
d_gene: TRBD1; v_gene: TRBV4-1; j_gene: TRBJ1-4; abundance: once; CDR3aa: CASSGFGTGNEKLFF; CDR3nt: TGCGCCAGCAGCGGGTTCGGGACAGGGAATGAAAAACTGTTTTTT
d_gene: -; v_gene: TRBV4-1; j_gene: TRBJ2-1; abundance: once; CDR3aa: CASSQGVVGGAKQFF; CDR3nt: TGCGCCAGCAGCCAAGGGGTCGTGGGGGGGGCGAAGCAGTTCTTC
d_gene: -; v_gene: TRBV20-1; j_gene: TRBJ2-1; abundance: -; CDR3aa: CSASRGLEQFF; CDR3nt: TGCAGTGCTAGTCGAGGGCTGGAGCAGTTCTTC
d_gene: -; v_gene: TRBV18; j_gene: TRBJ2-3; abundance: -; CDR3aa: CASSPRAALGTDTQYF; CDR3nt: TGTGCCAGCTCACCAAGGGCTGCACTAGGCACAGATACGCAGTATTTT
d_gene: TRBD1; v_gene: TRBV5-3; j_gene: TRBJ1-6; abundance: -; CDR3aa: CARSWGTGYLSYNSPLHF; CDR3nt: TGTGCCAGAAGCTGGGGGACAGGCTACCTCTCCTATAATTCACCCCTCCACTTT
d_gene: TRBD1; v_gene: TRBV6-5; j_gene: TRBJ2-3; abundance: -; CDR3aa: CASSNFQGQRSDTQYF; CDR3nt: TGTGCCAGCAGTAACTTCCAGGGACAGCGTTCAGATACGCAGTATTTT
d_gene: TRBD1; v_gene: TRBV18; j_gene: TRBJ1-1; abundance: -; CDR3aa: CASSPSTGAGTEAFF; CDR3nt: TGTGCCAGCTCACCCTCGACAGGGGCGGGCACTGAAGCTTTCTTT
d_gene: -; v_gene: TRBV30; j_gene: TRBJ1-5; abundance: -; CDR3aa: CAWSYRSGFSQPQHF; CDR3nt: TGTGCCTGGAGTTATCGGTCGGGTTTCAGCCAGCCCCAGCATTTT
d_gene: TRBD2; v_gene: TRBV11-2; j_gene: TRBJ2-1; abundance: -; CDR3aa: CASSQLAGVYNEQFF; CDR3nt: TGTGCCAGCAGCCAACTAGCGGGAGTTTACAATGAGCAGTTCTTC
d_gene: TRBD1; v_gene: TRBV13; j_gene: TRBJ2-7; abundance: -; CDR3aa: CASGTSGTGDSEQYF; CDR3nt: TGTGCCAGCGGTACCTCCGGGACAGGGGATTCCGAGCAGTACTTC
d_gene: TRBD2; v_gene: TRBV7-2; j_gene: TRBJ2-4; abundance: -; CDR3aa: CASSSYGLAEENIQYF; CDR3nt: TGTGCCAGCAGCTCCTATGGACTAGCGGAAGAAAACATTCAGTACTTC
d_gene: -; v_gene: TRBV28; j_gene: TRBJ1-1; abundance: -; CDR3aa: CASSFGQAEAFF; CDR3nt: TGTGCCAGCAGTTTCGGGCAGGCTGAAGCTTTCTTT
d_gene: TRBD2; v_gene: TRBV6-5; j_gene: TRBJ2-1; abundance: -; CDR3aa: CASTEGGRAYEQFF; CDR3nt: TGTGCCAGCACGGAGGGCGGGAGGGCATATGAGCAGTTCTTC
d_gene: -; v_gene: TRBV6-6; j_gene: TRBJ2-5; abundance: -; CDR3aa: CASSYSRLGQETQYF; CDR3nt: TGTGCCAGCAGTTACTCTCGACTTGGACAAGAGACCCAGTACTTC
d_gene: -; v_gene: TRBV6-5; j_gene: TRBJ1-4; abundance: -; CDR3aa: CASSYSSLSNEKLFF; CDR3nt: TGTGCCAGCAGTTACTCGAGTCTGAGTAATGAAAAACTGTTTTTT
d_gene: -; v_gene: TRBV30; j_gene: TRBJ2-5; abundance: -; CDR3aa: CAWIRPGSRETQYF; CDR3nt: TGTGCCTGGATTCGACCTGGCTCTCGGGAGACCCAGTACTTC
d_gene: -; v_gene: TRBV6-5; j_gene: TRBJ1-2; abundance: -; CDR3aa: CASSPGQTPNYGYTF; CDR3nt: TGTGCCAGCAGTCCCGGACAGACACCCAACTATGGCTACACCTTC
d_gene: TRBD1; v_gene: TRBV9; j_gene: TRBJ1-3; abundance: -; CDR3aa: CASSRDERGLGNTIYF; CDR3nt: TGTGCCAGCAGCCGCGACGAGAGGGGGCTCGGAAACACCATATATTTT
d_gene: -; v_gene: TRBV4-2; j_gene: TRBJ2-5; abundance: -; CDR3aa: CASSQVLRPETQYF; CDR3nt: TGTGCCAGCAGCCAAGTTTTACGGCCAGAGACCCAGTACTTC
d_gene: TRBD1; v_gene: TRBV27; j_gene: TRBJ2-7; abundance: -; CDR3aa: CASSLAGTGSEQYF; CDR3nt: TGTGCCAGCAGTTTAGCTGGGACAGGGTCCGAGCAGTACTTC
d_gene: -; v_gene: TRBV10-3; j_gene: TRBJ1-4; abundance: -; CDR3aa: CAISGGFESHEKLFF; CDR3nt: TGTGCCATCAGTGGTGGGTTTGAGTCCCATGAAAAACTGTTTTTT
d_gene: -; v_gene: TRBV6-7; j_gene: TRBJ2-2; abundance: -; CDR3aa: CASRGGRFDTGELFF; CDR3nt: TGTGCCAGCAGGGGTGGTAGATTTGACACCGGGGAGCTGTTTTTT
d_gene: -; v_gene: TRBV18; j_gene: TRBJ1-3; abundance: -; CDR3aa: CASSPPGSRRGDGNTIYF; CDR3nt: TGTGCCAGCTCACCCCCCGGGTCCCGGAGGGGGGACGGAAACACCATATATTTT
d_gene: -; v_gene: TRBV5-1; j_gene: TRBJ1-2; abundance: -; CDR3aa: CASSLAVGNPTYGYTF; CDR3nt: TGCGCCAGCAGCTTGGCCGTAGGGAACCCTACCTATGGCTACACCTTC
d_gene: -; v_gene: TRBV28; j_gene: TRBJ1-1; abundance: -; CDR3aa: CASSLKLMNTEAFF; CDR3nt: TGTGCCAGCAGCCTTAAGTTAATGAACACTGAAGCTTTCTTT
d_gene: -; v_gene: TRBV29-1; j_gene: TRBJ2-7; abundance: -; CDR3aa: CSVGYWAAGSYEQYF; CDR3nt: TGCAGCGTTGGATATTGGGCGGCTGGTAGCTACGAGCAGTACTTC
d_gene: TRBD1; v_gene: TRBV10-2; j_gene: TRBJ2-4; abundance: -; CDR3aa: CASSGQGVLAKNIQYF; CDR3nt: TGCGCCAGCAGTGGACAGGGAGTTCTAGCCAAAAACATTCAGTACTTC
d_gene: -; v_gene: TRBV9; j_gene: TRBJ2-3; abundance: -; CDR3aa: CASSVVEGAGSDTQYF; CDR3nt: TGTGCCAGCAGCGTAGTGGAGGGGGCTGGCTCAGATACGCAGTATTTT
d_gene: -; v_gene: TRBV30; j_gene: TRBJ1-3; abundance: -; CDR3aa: CALKTGTGSGNTIYF; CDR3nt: TGTGCCTTGAAGACAGGAACAGGATCCGGAAACACCATATATTTT
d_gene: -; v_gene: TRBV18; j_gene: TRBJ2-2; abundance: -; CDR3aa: CASSPPGDSAGELFF; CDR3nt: TGTGCCAGCTCACCACCAGGGGATAGCGCCGGGGAGCTGTTTTTT
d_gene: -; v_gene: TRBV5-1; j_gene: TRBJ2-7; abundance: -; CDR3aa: CASSLAPLGSYEQYF; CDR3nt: TGCGCCAGCAGCTTGGCCCCCCTGGGTTCCTACGAGCAGTACTTC
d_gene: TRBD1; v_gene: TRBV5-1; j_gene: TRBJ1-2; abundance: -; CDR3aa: CASSLGGQGTSSYGYTF; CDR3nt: TGCGCCAGCAGCTTGGGGGGACAGGGTACGTCTTCGTATGGCTACACCTTC